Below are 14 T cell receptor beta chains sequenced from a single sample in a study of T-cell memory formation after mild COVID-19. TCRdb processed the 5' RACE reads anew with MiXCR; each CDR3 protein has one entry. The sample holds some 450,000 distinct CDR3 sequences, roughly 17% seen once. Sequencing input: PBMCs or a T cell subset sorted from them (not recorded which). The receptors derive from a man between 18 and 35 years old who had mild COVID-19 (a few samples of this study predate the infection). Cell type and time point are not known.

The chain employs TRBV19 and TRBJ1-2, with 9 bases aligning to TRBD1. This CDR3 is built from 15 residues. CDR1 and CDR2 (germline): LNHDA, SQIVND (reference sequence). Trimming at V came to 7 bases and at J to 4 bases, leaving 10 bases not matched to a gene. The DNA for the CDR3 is TGTGCCAGTAAGGGCCGGGACAGGGTACCCTATGGCTACACCTTC. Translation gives CASKGRDRVPYGYTF.

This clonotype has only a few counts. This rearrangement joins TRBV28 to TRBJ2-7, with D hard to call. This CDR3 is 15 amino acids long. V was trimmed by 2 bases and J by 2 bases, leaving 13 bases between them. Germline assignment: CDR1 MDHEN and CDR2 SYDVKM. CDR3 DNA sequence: TGTGCCAGCAGTTTACACGGCAGGCAGGCCTACGAGCAGTACTTC. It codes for CASSLHGRQAYEQYF.

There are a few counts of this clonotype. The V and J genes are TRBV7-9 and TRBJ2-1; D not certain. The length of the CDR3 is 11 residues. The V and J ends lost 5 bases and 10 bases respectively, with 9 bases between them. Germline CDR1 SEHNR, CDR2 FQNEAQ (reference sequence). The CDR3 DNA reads TGTGCCAGCAGCGGATATGGGGAGCAGTTCTTC. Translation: CASSGYGEQFF.

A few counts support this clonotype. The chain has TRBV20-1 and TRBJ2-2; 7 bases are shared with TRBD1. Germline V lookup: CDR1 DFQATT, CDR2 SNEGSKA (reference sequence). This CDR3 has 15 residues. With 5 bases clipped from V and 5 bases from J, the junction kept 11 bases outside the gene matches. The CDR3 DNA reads TGCAGTGCTCTACTAGAGGGGGCCGGTACCGGGGAGCTGTTTTTT. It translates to CSALLEGAGTGELFF.

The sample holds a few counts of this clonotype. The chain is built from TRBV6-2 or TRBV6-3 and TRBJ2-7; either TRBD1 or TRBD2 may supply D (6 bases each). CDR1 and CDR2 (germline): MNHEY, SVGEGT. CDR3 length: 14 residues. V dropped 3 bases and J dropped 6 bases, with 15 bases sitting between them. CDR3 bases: TGTGCCAGCAGTTATGGGACGGGGGCATCCGAGCAGTACGTC. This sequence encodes CASSYGTGASEQYV.

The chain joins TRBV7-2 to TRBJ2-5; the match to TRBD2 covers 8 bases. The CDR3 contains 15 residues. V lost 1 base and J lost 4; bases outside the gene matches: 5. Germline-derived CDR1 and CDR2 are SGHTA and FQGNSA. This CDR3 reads CASSLVGLAGETQYF. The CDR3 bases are TGTGCCAGCAGCTTAGTAGGGCTAGCGGGAGAGACCCAGTACTTC.

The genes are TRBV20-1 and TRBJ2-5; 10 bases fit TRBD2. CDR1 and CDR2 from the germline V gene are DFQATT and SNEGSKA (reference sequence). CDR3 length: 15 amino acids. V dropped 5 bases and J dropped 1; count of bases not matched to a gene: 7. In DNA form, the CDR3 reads TGCAGTGCTCCCCATAGCGGGGGGACCCAAGAGACCCAGTACTTC. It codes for CSAPHSGGTQETQYF.

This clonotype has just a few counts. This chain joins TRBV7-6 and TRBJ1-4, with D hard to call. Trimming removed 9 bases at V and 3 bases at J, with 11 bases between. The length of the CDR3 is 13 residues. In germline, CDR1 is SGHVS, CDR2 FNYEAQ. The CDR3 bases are TGTGCCAGTGGGGAGTTCTCTAATGAAAAACTGTTTTTT. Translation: CASGEFSNEKLFF. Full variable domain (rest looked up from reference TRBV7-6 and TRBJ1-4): GAGVSQSPRYKVTKRGQDVALRCDPISGHVSLYWYRQALGQGPEFLTYFNYEAQQDKSGLPNDRFSAERPEGSISTLTIQRTEQRDSAMYRCASGEFSNEKLFFGSGTQLSVL.

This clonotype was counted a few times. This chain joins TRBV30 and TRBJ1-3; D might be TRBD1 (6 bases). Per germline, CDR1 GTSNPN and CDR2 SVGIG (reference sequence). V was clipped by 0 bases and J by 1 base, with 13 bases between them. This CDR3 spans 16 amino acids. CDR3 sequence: CAWSVLGGPSGNTIYF. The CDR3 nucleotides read TGTGCCTGGAGTGTACTCGGGGGCCCTTCTGGAAACACCATATATTTT.

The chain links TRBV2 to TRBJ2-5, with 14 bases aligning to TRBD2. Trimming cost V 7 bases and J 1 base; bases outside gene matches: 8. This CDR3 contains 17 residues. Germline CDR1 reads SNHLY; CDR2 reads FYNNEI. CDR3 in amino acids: CASIAGLAGEPQETQYF. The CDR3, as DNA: TGTGCCAGCATTGCGGGACTAGCGGGGGAACCCCAAGAGACCCAGTACTTC.

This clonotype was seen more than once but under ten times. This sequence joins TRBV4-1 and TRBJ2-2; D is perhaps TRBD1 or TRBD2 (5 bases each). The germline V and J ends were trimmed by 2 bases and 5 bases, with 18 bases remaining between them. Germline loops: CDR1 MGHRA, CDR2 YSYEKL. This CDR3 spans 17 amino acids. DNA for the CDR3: TGCGCCAGCAGCCAAATGTTTCAGGCGAGGGGAACCGGGGAGCTGTTTTTT. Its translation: CASSQMFQARGTGELFF.

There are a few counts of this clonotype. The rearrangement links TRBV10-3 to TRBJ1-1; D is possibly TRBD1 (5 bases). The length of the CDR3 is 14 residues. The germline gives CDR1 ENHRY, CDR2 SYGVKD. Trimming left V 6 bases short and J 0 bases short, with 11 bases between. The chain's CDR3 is CAISNPGMNTEAFF. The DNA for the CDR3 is TGTGCCATCAGCAATCCAGGGATGAACACTGAAGCTTTCTTT.

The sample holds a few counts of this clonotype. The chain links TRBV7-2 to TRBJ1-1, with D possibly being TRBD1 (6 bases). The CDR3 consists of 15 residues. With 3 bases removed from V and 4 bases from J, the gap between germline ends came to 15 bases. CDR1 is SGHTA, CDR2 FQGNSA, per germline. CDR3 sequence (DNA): TGTGCCAGCAGCTTGGTGGGACAAACGGTCACTGAAGCTTTCTTT. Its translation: CASSLVGQTVTEAFF.

The DNA of the CDR3 is TGTGCCAGTAGTGTCCGGACCTTCTCCTACGAGCAGTACTTC. Translated: CASSVRTFSYEQYF. The chain joins TRBV19 to TRBJ2-7; no reliable D call. V shed 5 bases and J shed 0 bases, with 11 bases lying between them. The CDR3 is 14 amino acids. Germline V gene sequence: CDR1 LNHDA, CDR2 SQIVND (reference sequence).